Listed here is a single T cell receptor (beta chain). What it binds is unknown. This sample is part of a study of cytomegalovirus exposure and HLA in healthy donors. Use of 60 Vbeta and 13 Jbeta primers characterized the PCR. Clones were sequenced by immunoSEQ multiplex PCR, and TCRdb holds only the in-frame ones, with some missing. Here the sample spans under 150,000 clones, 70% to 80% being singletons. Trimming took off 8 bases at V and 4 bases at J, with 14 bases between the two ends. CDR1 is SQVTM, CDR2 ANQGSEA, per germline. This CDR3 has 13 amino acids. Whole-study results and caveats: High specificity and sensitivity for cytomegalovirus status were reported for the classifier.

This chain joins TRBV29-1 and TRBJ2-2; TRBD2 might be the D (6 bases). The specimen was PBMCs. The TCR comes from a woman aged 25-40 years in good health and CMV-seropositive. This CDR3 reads CSLRESGTGELFF. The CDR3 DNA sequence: TGCAGCCTTCGGGAGTCTGGCACCGGGGAGCTGTTTTTT.